One TCR beta chain is described in this entry. The data are from a study of CD8 T cells in Susac syndrome. The RNA input was about 0.45 to 1 ug, and it was reverse transcribed with random hexamers. Amplification of TCR beta CDR3 across 54 Vbeta and 13 Jbeta was performed with immunoSEQ multiplex PCR. TCRdb reprocessed the immunoSEQ multiplex PCR reads via MiXCR and lists one record per CDR3 protein. The sample lists under 85,000 distinct CDR3 sequences, 94% occurring once. The germline V gene has CDR1 MGHRA and CDR2 YSYEKL. This CDR3 comprises 14 residues. V lost 0 bases to trimming and J lost 1 base, with 7 bases between them.

The sequenced material came from CD8+ T cells from PBMCs. V and J are TRBV4-1 and TRBJ2-7; D is undetermined. This TCR was sampled from a human donor with Susac syndrome. The CDR3 reads CASSQDGESYEQYF. The CDR3 nucleotides are TGCGCCAGCAGCCAAGATGGAGAATCCTACGAGCAGTACTTC.